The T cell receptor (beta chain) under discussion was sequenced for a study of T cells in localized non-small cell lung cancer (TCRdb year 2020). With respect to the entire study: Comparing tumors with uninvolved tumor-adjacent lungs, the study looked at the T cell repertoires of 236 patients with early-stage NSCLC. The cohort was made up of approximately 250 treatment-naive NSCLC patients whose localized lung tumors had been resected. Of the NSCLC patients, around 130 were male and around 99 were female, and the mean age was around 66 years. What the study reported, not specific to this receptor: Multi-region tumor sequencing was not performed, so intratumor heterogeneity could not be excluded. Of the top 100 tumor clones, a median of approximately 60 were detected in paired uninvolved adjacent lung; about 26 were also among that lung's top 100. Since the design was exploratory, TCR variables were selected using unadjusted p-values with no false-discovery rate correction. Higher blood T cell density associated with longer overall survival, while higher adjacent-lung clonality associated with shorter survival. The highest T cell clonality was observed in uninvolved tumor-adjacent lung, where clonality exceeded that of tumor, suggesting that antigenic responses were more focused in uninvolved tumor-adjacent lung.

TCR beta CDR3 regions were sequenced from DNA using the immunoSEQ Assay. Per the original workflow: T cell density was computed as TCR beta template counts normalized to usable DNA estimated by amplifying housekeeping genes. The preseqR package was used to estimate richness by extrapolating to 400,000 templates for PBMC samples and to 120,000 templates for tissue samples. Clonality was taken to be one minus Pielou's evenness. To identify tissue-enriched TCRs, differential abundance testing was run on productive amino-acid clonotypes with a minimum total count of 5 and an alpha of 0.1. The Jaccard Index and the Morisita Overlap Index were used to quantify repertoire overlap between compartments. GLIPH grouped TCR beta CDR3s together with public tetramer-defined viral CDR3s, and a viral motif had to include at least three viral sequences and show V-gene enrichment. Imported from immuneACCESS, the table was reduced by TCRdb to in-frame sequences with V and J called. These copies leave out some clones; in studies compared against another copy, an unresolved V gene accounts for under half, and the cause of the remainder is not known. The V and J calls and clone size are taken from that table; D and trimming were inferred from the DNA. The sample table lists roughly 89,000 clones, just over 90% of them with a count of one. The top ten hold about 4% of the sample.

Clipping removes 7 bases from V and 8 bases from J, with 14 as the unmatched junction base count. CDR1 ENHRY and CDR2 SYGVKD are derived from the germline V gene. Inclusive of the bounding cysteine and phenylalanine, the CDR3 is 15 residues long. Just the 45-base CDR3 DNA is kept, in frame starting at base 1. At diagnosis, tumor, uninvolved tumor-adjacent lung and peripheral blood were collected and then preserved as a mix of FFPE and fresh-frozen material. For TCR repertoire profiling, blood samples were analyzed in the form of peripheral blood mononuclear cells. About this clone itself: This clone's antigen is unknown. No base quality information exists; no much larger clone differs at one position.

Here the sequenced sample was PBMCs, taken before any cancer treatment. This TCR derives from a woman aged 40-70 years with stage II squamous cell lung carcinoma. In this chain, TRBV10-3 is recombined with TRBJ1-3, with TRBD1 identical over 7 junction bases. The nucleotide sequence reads TGTGCCATCACTCGGGGGGACAGCCTAGGGGACACCATATATTTT. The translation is CAITRGDSLGDTIYF.